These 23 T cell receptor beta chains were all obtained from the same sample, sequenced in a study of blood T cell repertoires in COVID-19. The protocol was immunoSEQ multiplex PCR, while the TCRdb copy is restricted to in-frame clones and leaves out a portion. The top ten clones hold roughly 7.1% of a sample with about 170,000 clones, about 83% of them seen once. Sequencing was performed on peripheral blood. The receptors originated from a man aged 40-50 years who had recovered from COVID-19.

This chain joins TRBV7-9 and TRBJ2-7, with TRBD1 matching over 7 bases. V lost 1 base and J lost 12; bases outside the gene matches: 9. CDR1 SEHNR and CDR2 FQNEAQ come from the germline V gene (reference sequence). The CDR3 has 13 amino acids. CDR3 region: CASSLEGRGTAYF. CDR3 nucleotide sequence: TGTGCCAGCAGCTTAGAGGGTAGGGGGACAGCGTACTTC.

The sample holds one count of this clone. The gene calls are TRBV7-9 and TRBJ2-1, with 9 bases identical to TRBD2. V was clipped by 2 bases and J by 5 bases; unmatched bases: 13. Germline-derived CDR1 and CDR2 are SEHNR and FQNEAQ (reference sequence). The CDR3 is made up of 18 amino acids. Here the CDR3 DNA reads TGTGCCAGCAGCTTACTTCTTTTTAGCGGGGGTTTAGACAATGAGCAGTTCTTC. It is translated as CASSLLLFSGGLDNEQFF.

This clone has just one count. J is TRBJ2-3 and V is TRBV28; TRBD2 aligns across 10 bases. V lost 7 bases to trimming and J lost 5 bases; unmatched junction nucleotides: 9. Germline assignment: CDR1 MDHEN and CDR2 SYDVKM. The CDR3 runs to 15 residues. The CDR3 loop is CASIESGGAEDTQYF. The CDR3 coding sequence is TGTGCCAGCATCGAGAGCGGGGGGGCCGAAGATACGCAGTATTTT. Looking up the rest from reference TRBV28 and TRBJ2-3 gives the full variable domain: DVKVTQSSRYLVKRTGEKVFLECVQDMDHENMFWYRQDPGLGLRLIYFSYDVKMKEKGDIPEGYSVSREKKERFSLILESASTNQTSMYLCASIESGGAEDTQYFGPGTRLTVL.

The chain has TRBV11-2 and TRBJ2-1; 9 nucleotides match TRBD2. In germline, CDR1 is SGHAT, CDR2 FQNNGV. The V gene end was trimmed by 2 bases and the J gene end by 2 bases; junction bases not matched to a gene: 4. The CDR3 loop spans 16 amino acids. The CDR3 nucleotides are TGTGCCAGCAGCTTATTGGGCGGGAGGGCCTACAATGAGCAGTTCTTC. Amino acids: CASSLLGGRAYNEQFF. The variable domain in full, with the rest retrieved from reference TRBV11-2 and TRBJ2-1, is EAGVAQSPRYKIIEKRQSVAFWCNPISGHATLYWYQQILGQGPKLLIQFQNNGVVDDSQLPKDRFSAERLKGVDSTLKIQPAKLEDSAVYLCASSLLGGRAYNEQFFGPGTRLTVL.

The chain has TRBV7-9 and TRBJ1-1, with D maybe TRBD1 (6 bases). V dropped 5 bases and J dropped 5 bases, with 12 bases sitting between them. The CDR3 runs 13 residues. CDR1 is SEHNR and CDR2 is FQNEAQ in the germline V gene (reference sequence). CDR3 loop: CASSPNRGTEAFF. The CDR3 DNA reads TGTGCCAGCAGCCCCAATAGGGGGACTGAAGCTTTCTTT.

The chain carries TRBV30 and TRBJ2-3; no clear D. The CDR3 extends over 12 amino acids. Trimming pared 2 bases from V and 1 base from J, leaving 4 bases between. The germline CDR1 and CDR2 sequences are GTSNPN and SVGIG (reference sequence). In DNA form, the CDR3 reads TGTGCCTGGAGTCTAGGCACAGATACGCAGTATTTT. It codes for CAWSLGTDTQYF.

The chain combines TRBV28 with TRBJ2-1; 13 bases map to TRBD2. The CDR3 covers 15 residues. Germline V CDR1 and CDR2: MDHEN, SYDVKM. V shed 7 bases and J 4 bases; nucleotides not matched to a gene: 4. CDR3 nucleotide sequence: TGTGCCAGCACCGGGACTAGCGGGATATACAATGAGCAGTTCTTC. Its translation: CASTGTSGIYNEQFF. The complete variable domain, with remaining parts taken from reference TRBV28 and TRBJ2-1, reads DVKVTQSSRYLVKRTGEKVFLECVQDMDHENMFWYRQDPGLGLRLIYFSYDVKMKEKGDIPEGYSVSREKKERFSLILESASTNQTSMYLCASTGTSGIYNEQFFGPGTRLTVL.

CDR3 DNA sequence: TGCAGTGCTAGTGATGGTACAGCTTCCTACGAGCAGTACTTC. Protein product: CSASDGTASYEQYF. The chain couples TRBV20-1 to TRBJ2-7; D not resolved. The CDR3 has 14 amino acids. Germline-derived CDR1 and CDR2 are DFQATT and SNEGSKA (reference sequence). With 3 bases removed from V and 1 base from J, the gap between germline ends came to 13 bases.

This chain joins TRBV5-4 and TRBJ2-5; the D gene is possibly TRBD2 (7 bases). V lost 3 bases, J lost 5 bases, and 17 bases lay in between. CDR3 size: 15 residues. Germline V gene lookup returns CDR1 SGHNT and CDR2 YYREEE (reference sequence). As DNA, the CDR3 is TGTGCCAGCAGCTCGGGGGGCGGGACAACGGAGACCCAGTACTTC. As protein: CASSSGGGTTETQYF.

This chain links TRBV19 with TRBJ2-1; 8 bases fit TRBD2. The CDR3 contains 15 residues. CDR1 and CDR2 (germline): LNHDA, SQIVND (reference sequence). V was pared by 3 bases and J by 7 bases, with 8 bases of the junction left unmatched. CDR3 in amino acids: CASSIRGGPENEQFF. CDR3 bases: TGTGCCAGTAGTATCCGCGGGGGGCCGGAGAATGAGCAGTTCTTC.

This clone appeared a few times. The CDR3 DNA is TGTGCCAGCGAGCGGAACACTGAAGCTTTCTTT. Encoded protein: CASERNTEAFF. V and J are TRBV28 and TRBJ1-1, with D hard to call. The CDR3 is 11 amino acids. Germline V gives CDR1 MDHEN, CDR2 SYDVKM. Trimming cost V 8 bases and J 1 base, with 5 bases left between them.

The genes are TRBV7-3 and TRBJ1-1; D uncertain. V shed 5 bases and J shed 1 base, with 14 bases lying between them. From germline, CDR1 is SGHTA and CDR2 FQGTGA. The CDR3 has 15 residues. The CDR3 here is CASSLSGSQNTEAFF. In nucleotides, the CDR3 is TGTGCCAGCAGCCTGTCCGGGAGCCAGAACACTGAAGCTTTCTTT. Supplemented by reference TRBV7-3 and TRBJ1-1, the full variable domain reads GAGVSQTPSNKVTEKGKYVELRCDPISGHTALYWYRQSLGQGPEFLIYFQGTGAADDSGLPNDRFFAVRPEGSVSTLKIQRTERGDSAVYLCASSLSGSQNTEAFFGQGTRLTVV.

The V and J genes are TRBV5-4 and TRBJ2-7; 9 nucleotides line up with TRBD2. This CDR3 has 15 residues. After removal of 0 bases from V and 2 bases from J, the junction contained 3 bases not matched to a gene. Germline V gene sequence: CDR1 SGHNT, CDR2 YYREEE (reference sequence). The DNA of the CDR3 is TGTGCCAGCAGCTTGGCGGCGGGAGGGACCTACGAGCAGTACTTC. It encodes CASSLAAGGTYEQYF.

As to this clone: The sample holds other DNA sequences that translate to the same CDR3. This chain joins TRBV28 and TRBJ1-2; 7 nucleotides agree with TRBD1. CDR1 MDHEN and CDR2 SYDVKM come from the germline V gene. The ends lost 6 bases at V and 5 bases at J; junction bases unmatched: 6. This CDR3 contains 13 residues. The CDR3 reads CASRSGGTYGYTF. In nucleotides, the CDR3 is TGTGCCAGCAGATCAGGGGGGACTTATGGCTACACCTTC.

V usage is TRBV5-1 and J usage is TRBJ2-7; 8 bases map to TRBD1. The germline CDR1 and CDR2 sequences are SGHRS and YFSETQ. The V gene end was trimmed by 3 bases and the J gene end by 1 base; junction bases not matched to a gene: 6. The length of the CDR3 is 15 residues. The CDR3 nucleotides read TGCGCCAGCAGCTCCGGACAGGGACAATCCTACGAGCAGTACTTC. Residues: CASSSGQGQSYEQYF.

CDR3 sequence: CASSPQGAGGYTF. CDR3 DNA sequence: TGTGCCAGCAGTCCCCAGGGGGCAGGTGGCTACACCTTC. This chain uses TRBV12-3 or TRBV12-4 with TRBJ1-2; 8 positions match TRBD1. V shed 5 bases and J 7 bases; nucleotides not matched to a gene: 6. This CDR3 comprises 13 residues.

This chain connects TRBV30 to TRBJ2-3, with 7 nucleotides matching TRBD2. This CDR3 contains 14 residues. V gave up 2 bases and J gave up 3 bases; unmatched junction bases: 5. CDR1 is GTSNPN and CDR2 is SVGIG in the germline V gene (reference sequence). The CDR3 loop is CAWSWGGDTDTQYF. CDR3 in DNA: TGTGCCTGGAGTTGGGGGGGAGATACAGATACGCAGTATTTT.

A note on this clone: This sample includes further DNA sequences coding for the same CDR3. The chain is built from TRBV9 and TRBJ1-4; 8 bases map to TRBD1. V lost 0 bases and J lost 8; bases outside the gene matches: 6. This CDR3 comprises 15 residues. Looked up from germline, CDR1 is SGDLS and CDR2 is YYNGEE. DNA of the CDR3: TGTGCCAGCAGCGTAGGTCAGGGGGCGAGGGAAAAACTGTTTTTT. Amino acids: CASSVGQGAREKLFF.

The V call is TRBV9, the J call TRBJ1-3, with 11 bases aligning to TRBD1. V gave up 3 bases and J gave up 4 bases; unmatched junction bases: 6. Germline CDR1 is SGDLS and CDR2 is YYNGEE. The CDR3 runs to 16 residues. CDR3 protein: CASSAGQGADGNTIYF. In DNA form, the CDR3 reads TGTGCCAGCAGCGCTGGACAGGGGGCGGACGGAAACACCATATATTTT.

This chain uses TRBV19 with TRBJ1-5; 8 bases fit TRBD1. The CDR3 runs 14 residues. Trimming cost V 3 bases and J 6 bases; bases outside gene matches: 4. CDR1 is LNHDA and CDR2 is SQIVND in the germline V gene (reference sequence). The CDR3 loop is CASSIRGRVQPQHF. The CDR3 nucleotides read TGTGCCAGTAGTATCAGGGGGCGGGTTCAGCCCCAGCATTTT.

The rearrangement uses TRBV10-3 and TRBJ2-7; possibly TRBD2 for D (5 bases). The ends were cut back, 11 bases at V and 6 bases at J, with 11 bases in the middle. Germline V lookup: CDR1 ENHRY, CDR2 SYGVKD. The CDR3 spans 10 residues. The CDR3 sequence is CASRGSEQYF. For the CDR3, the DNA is TGTGCCTCGAGAGGGTCCGAGCAGTACTTC.

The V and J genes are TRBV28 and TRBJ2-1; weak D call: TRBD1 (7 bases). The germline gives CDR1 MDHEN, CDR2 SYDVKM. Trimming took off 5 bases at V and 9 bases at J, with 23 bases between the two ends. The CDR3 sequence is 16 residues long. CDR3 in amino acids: CASSPIGQVQGGEQFF. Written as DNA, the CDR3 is TGTGCCAGCAGTCCCATTGGGCAGGTCCAGGGGGGTGAGCAGTTCTTC.

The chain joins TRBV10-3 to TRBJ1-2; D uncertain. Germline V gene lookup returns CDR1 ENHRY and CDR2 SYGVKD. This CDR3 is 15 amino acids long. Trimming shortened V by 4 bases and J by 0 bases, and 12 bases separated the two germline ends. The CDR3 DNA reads TGTGCCATCAGTGCTAACAGACGGACTAACTATGGCTACACCTTC. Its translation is CAISANRRTNYGYTF.